Described below is a single TCR beta chain sequence and its context. Its target antigen remains unknown. Nothing much larger sits one base from this clone, and base qualities are not available. This record belongs to a study of T cell responses to AZD1222 COVID-19 vaccine (dated by TCRdb to the early 2020s). As for the study more broadly: TCR sequencing covered roughly 230 trial participants: approximately 200 given two doses of AZD1222 and 26 given two doses of MenACWY control vaccine. Trial participants were enrolled into age subgroups of 18-55, 56-69 and 70-plus years, which contained about 160, 30 and 59 TCR-sequenced participants, respectively.

Reading the label with the study, this specimen's time point is: about 28 days (+/-7) after the second vaccine dose. AZD1222 recipients whose second dose came at about 4 weeks and those whose second dose came at about 12 weeks were combined into one group, since spike-specific TCR depth and breadth did not differ between the two schedules. Vaccinee samples were obtained from the UK trials COV001 and COV002, which included a single-blind randomized controlled phase 2/3 trial of AZD1222 (ChAdOx1 nCoV-19) in healthy adults. Trial participant PBMC samples were collected at day 0 and day 28 after the second dose for TCRbeta chain sequencing. Between the V and J ends, shortened by 4 bases and 8 bases respectively, the junction contains 11 bases. The CDR3 measures 12 amino acids from cysteine to phenylalanine. Of the read, only the CDR3 DNA is kept; its 36 bases are in frame from base 1. CDR1 and CDR2, per the germline V gene, are SGDLS and YYNGEE.

The paper as a whole reports these results and caveats: Because no samples from the day 14 peak response were available, repertoires could be characterized only after the peak T cell response. Most participants were white British and females outnumbered males, and the authors suggested that clonal diversity may have been underestimated. CD4 TCRs associated with the vaccine covered the entire spike protein, and the dominant responses were in regions 160-218 and 743-854. Conclusions about previously exposed vaccinees were limited because only a handful of AZD1222 recipients were SARS-CoV-2 seropositive at baseline. Reportedly, close to half of the unique spike-specific TCRs recognized epitopes lying outside the regions that are mutated in the B.1.351 and B.1.1.7 variants. The 56-69-year group was small, and its depth increase did not reach significance, likely because of low power. After two AZD1222 doses, both the breadth and the depth of spike-specific TCRs were significantly higher than at day 0 and than in MenACWY recipients.

The CDR3 regions of human TCRbeta chains were subjected to immunosequencing. The source study handled its data this way. Repertoire TCRs were matched against a reference library of SARS-CoV-2-specific TCRs generated with the MIRA antigen-specificity platform. Breadth was defined as the fraction of unique TCRs that were SARS-CoV-2-associated, and depth was defined as the fraction of total T cells that were SARS-CoV-2-associated. Using the MIRA data, each spike-specific TCR was mapped to the spike region that the TCR reacts to and placed in a CD4 or CD8 class. Log10-transformed breadth and depth values were compared by one-way ANOVA with Sidak's multiple comparisons tests. Held by TCRdb, this immuneACCESS table contains in-frame sequences only and omits some clones. Under half of the omission traces to an unresolved V gene where checked; the cause of the rest is unknown. That table furnishes V, J and clone size, whereas the DNA furnished D and trimming. The sample contains 57,000 or so clones, approximately 80% of them found a single time. The top ten clonotypes cover over 3% of the sample.

The receptor comes from an adult who received the AZD1222 COVID-19 vaccine. The rearrangement combines TRBV9 with TRBJ2-3, with a weak D call of TRBD2 (6 bases match). Material: peripheral blood, obtained 28 days after the second AZD1222 dose. The DNA is as follows: TGTGCCAGCAGCCTGGTGGGGGGTACGCAGTATTTT. Translated, this is CASSLVGGTQYF.